This is a list of T cell receptor beta chains from one sample in a study of identical twins. MiXCR, applied by TCRdb to the 5' RACE reads, yields one record per CDR3 protein. The data show 1.5 million to 2 million distinct CDR3 sequences, about 32% seen once. Sequenced: cord blood. The receptors were gathered from a newborn girl in good health. CDR3s include the opening cysteine and the closing phenylalanine or tryptophan. D genes are given only for firm matches. Size is omitted from some rows. Given values are once, few, many or a class for expanded clones.

v_call	clone_size	d_call	j_call	cdr3_nt	cdr3_aa
TRBV5-1	many	-	TRBJ2-1	TGTGCCAGCAGCTTAGACGGGGGGCCCTACAATGAGCAGTTCTTC	CASSLDGGPYNEQFF
TRBV20-1	-	TRBD2	TRBJ2-7	TGCAGTAAACTCCTGGCGGGAGGAAGTAATGAGCAGTACTTC	CSKLLAGGSNEQYF
TRBV28	-	TRBD2	TRBJ2-1	TGTGCCAGCAGTCTAAGGGGACTAATTTACAATGAGCAGTTCTTC	CASSLRGLIYNEQFF
TRBV29-1	-	TRBD1	TRBJ1-1	TGCTGCGTGCCACATGGACAGGCGGGGGAAGCTTTCTTT	CCVPHGQAGEAFF
TRBV24-1	-	TRBD2	TRBJ2-2	TGTGCCACCAGCCTCACTAGCGGGAGGAACACCGGGGAGCTGTTTTTT	CATSLTSGRNTGELFF
TRBV28	-	TRBD1	TRBJ2-5	TGTGCCTGCAGTTTCTCCCAGGGGGTAGGAGAGACCCAGTACTTC	CACSFSQGVGETQYF
TRBV5-1	few	TRBD2	TRBJ2-7	TGCGCCAGCAGCTTGGTGGCACTAGCGGGGGGTCTCTCCTACGAGCAGTACTTC	CASSLVALAGGLSYEQYF
TRBV20-1	-	TRBD2	TRBJ2-4	TGCAGTGCTAGAGATATGGGACTAGCGGGAAGGGAAAACATTCAGTACTTC	CSARDMGLAGRENIQYF
TRBV5-4	-	TRBD1	TRBJ1-1	TGTGCCACGCGGATGGACAGGGCGAACACTGAAGCTTTCTTT	CATRMDRANTEAFF
TRBV25-1	few	-	TRBJ1-1	TGTGCCAGCAGTGAATATAGTCTAGCTTTCTTT	CASSEYSLAFF
TRBV20-1	many	TRBD2	TRBJ2-7	TGCAGTGCTAGGCGAGCGGGAGCCTACGAGCAGTACTTC	CSARRAGAYEQYF
TRBV10-3	-	-	TRBJ1-6	TGTGCCATCAGTGGGGGGGCCCATTCACCCCTCCACTTT	CAISGGAHSPLHF
TRBV7-6	once	-	TRBJ2-7	TGTGCCAGCAGCTTAGGCGTCCTCCTAGGGCACAATGAGCAGTACTTC	CASSLGVLLGHNEQYF
TRBV27	-	TRBD1	TRBJ1-1	TGTGCCAGCAGTTGGGACAGGGGAAAAGGGTTGAACACTGAAGCTTTCTTT	CASSWDRGKGLNTEAFF
TRBV4-2	few	-	TRBJ1-2	TGTGCCAGCAGCCAAGGAGGAGGGACTGGGAACTATGGCTACACCTTC	CASSQGGGTGNYGYTF
TRBV12-3/TRBV12-4	-	TRBD2	TRBJ2-5	TGTGCCAGCAGTTTAGGCACGGGAGCGGGGCCAGAGACCCAGTACTTC	CASSLGTGAGPETQYF
TRBV29-1	few	-	TRBJ1-2	TGCAGCGCCTCCGGACGGAACTTATATGGCTACACCTTC	CSASGRNLYGYTF
TRBV10-3	-	-	TRBJ2-1	TGCGCCATCAGGCGGACCCAAGAGTCTGATGAGCAGTTCTTC	CAIRRTQESDEQFF
TRBV29-1	many	-	TRBJ2-7	TGCAGCGTTGAAGGATCCCTCGGACAGACCTACGAGCAGTACTTC	CSVEGSLGQTYEQYF
TRBV20-1	few	-	TRBJ2-4	TGCAGTGCACGTCGACGCTTAGCCAAAAACATTCAGTACTTC	CSARRRLAKNIQYF
TRBV3-1	-	-	TRBJ2-5	TGTGCCAGCAGCCGGCGGGGTCCCGCCGGCAATGAGCAGTACTTC	CASSRRGPAGNEQYF
TRBV27	-	-	TRBJ2-7	TGTGCCAGCATGGAGATAGGATCCTACGAGCAGTACTTC	CASMEIGSYEQYF
TRBV20-1	-	TRBD1	TRBJ1-1	TGCAGTGCTAGGACAGGGGCCTTAAGGACTGAAGCTTTCTTT	CSARTGALRTEAFF
TRBV20-1	-	TRBD2	TRBJ2-5	TGCAGTGCTAGCCGACTAGCGGGACCCCAAGAGACCCAGTACTTC	CSASRLAGPQETQYF
TRBV12-3/TRBV12-4	many	TRBD1	TRBJ2-7	TGTGCCAGCAGTTCTTGGGACAGGGTAGACGAGCAGTACTTC	CASSSWDRVDEQYF
TRBV5-4	-	TRBD1	TRBJ2-1	TGTGCCAGCAGCCCCATGACAGGGAATGAGCAGTTCTTC	CASSPMTGNEQFF
TRBV20-1	-	-	TRBJ1-5	TGCAGTGCACAGCAGGGAGGGGGCAATCAGCCCCAGCATTTT	CSAQQGGGNQPQHF
TRBV12-3/TRBV12-4	-	-	TRBJ2-7	TGTGCCGGCAGTTGGCGACACCGCTACGAGCAGTACTTC	CAGSWRHRYEQYF
TRBV4-2	few	-	TRBJ1-1	TGTGCCAGCAGCCAAGATTTGCGGGGGCAGTCTAACACTGAAGCTTTCTTT	CASSQDLRGQSNTEAFF
TRBV6-6	many	-	TRBJ2-7	TGTGCCAGCAGTTACTCGGTAGGGTACGAGCAGTACTTC	CASSYSVGYEQYF
TRBV20-1	-	-	TRBJ2-5	TGCAGTGCCCTCAACTTTACTCAAGAGACCCAGTACTTC	CSALNFTQETQYF
TRBV29-1	few	-	TRBJ1-2	TGCAGCGGCGCTTGGGGGAATGGCTACACCTTC	CSGAWGNGYTF
TRBV7-9	-	-	TRBJ2-2	TGTGCCAGCAGCCCTAAACTAGGGGGTCTTACCGGGGAGCTGTTTTTT	CASSPKLGGLTGELFF
TRBV28	-	TRBD1	TRBJ2-4	TGTGCCAGCAGTTTGGGGACAGGCTCGCCCCTCATTCAGTACTTC	CASSLGTGSPLIQYF
TRBV5-1	-	TRBD2	TRBJ2-2	TGCGCCAGCAGATTCAGACTAGCTGACACCGGGGAGCTGTTTTTT	CASRFRLADTGELFF
TRBV10-3	-	-	TRBJ1-1	TGTGCCATCGCGGGGCAGGGGACGTCGAAAGCTTTCTTT	CAIAGQGTSKAFF
TRBV10-3	many	TRBD2	TRBJ2-1	TGTGCCATCAAGCCTAGCGGGAGGGGCTCCTACAATGAGCAGTTCTTC	CAIKPSGRGSYNEQFF
TRBV20-1	-	-	TRBJ2-5	TGCAGTGCTAGAGAAGGGGCAGCTCTTCAAGAGACCCAGTACTTC	CSAREGAALQETQYF
TRBV4-2	-	TRBD1	TRBJ1-3	TGTGCCAGCAGTCGAACAGGGGGAAGATCTGGAAACACCATATATTTT	CASSRTGGRSGNTIYF
TRBV29-1	-	TRBD2	TRBJ2-7	TGCAGCGTTGGGGGGCTAGCGGGAGAAACGGGCTCCTACAATGAGCAGTACTTC	CSVGGLAGETGSYNEQYF
TRBV5-1	-	TRBD1	TRBJ2-3	TGCGCCAGCAGCTTACCCCCGGGACAGGGCACAGATACGCAGTATTTT	CASSLPPGQGTDTQYF
TRBV12-3/TRBV12-4	-	TRBD1	TRBJ1-4	TGTGCCAGCAGTTCTGACGGACAGGGGGGTGAAAAACTGTTTTTT	CASSSDGQGGEKLFF
TRBV4-2	few	-	TRBJ2-7	TGTGCCAGCAGCCAGGAACGGACCTCCTACGAGCAGTACTTC	CASSQERTSYEQYF
TRBV19	-	TRBD1	TRBJ1-6	TGTGCCAGTACCGGACAGGGATTGAATTCACCCCTCCACTTT	CASTGQGLNSPLHF
TRBV27	-	-	TRBJ1-1	TGTGCCAGCAGTTTAAAAGCGAGGAGGCAAGCTGGAGCTTTCTTT	CASSLKARRQAGAFF
TRBV24-1	-	TRBD2	TRBJ2-1	TGTGCCACCAGTGAGATGACTACTAGCGGGGAGTGTAATGAGCAGTTCTTC	CATSEMTTSGECNEQFF
TRBV2	-	-	TRBJ2-7	TGTGCCAGCAGCACCACAAGTCTGGGGCTCTACGAGCAGTACTTC	CASSTTSLGLYEQYF
TRBV9	-	TRBD2	TRBJ2-5	TGTGCCAGCAGCGTAGTAGGGACTAGCGGGTCTGAGACCCAGTACTTC	CASSVVGTSGSETQYF
TRBV5-8	few	-	TRBJ2-4	TGTGCCAGCGGCGCGGGGCATGGAATAGCCAAAAACATTCAGTACTTC	CASGAGHGIAKNIQYF
TRBV6-1	-	-	TRBJ1-1	TGTGCCAGCAGTGAAGTAGGGGACTTGGACACTGAAGCTTTCTTT	CASSEVGDLDTEAFF
TRBV27	-	-	TRBJ1-6	TGTGCCAGCAGTTTAAGTACTGCCGCGGGGTCACCCCTCCACTTT	CASSLSTAAGSPLHF
TRBV28	-	-	TRBJ2-7	TGTGCCAGCAGGCAGTTTTATAGGTACAATGAGCAGTACTTC	CASRQFYRYNEQYF
TRBV12-3/TRBV12-4	-	-	TRBJ2-7	TGTGCCAGCCTGCTAAAGAAGGGGGTAGCTTGGGTCGAGCAGTACTTC	CASLLKKGVAWVEQYF
TRBV7-9	few	-	TRBJ2-1	TGTGCCAGCAGCACCCAAGCGGGTTCCTACAATGAGCAGTTCTTC	CASSTQAGSYNEQFF
TRBV6-6	many	TRBD2	TRBJ2-7	TGTGCCAGCACTCCGGGACTAGCGACCTACGAGCAGTACTTC	CASTPGLATYEQYF
TRBV3-1	-	-	TRBJ2-7	TGTGCCGGCAGCCATACGCAGGGAGGTAACGAGCAGTACTTC	CAGSHTQGGNEQYF
TRBV20-1	-	TRBD2	TRBJ2-1	TGCAGTGCTAGAGAGGGACTTAGCGGGGGGCAAGGTGAGCAGTTCTTC	CSAREGLSGGQGEQFF
TRBV20-1	-	TRBD2	TRBJ2-7	TGCAGTGCTAGACTAGCGGGGGGGCCCAATGAGCAGTACTTC	CSARLAGGPNEQYF
TRBV20-1	-	TRBD2	TRBJ2-5	TGCAGTGCTAGGGGCGGGGGATTAGAGACCCAGTACTTC	CSARGGGLETQYF
TRBV4-1	-	TRBD2	TRBJ2-7	TGCGCCAGCAGCCAAGATAGTCGCCAGCGGGGGAGACAAGAGGCCCAGTACTTC	CASSQDSRQRGRQEAQYF